One sample yielded the 4 T cell receptor beta chains listed below, sequenced in a study of T cell responses to AZD1222 COVID-19 vaccine (dated by TCRdb to about 2021). The time point label for this specimen denotes: about 28 days (+/-7) after the second vaccine dose. The library came from the immunoSEQ multiplex PCR assay. TCRdb mirrors the immuneACCESS table, restricted to in-frame sequences. Some clones are absent from its copies; in checked studies, under half trace to an unresolved V gene, and the reason for the others is unknown. The sample data list about 130,000 clones, and about nine tenths of these were observed just once. The ten largest clones take up more than 0.95% of the sample. Here the sequenced sample was peripheral blood, taken 28 days after the second AZD1222 dose. These receptors were collected from an adult who received the AZD1222 COVID-19 vaccine.

This sequence joins TRBV4-2 and TRBJ1-2; the D is unclear. CDR1 LGHNA and CDR2 YNFKEQ come from the germline V gene. The CDR3 sequence is 14 residues long. The V end was cut by 0 bases, the J end by 5 bases, with 10 bases between. CDR3 amino acids: CASSQDYGEYGYTF. Written as DNA, the CDR3 is TGTGCCAGCAGCCAAGATTATGGGGAATATGGCTACACCTTC.

V usage is TRBV29-1 and J usage is TRBJ2-1, with 8 nucleotides matching TRBD1. With 5 bases clipped from V and 10 bases from J, the junction kept 4 bases outside the gene matches. Germline V gene sequence: CDR1 SQVTM, CDR2 ANQGSEA. The CDR3 has 11 amino acids. CDR3 nucleotides: TGCAGCGTTCAGACAGGGGTGGAGCAGTTCTTC. It encodes CSVQTGVEQFF.

The V gene is TRBV7-2, the J gene TRBJ2-2; no reliable D call. V was clipped by 5 bases and J by 0 bases, with 7 bases between them. The germline gives CDR1 SGHTA, CDR2 FQGNSA. The CDR3 spans 14 residues. CDR3 sequence (DNA): TGTGCCAGCAGCGCGGCCTCGAACACCGGGGAGCTGTTTTTT. Protein sequence: CASSAASNTGELFF.

CDR3 sequence: CASSLEPALSYEQYF. CDR3 nucleotide sequence: TGTGCCAGCAGCTTAGAACCAGCGCTCTCCTACGAGCAGTACTTC. The chain joins TRBV11-2 to TRBJ2-7; D not resolved. The CDR3 loop spans 15 amino acids. Deletions cut 0 bases from V and 0 bases from J, with 9 bases between. Germline CDR1 and CDR2: SGHAT and FQNNGV.